These 9 T cell receptor beta chains came from one sample sequenced in a study of tumor-infiltrating lymphocytes in localized non-small cell lung cancer. The data were produced by immunoSEQ multiplex PCR, yet TCRdb's version contains in-frame clones alone and is incomplete. The sample has 15,000 to 20,000 clones, 55% to 80% seen once. The sequenced sample was lung tumor tissue. The receptors were gathered from a human donor with non-small cell lung cancer.

This clone was seen only once. The J gene is TRBJ1-2, the V gene TRBV9; no firm D call. The germline V and J ends were trimmed by 4 bases and 8 bases, with 15 bases remaining between them. The CDR3 has 13 amino acids. From germline, CDR1 is SGDLS and CDR2 YYNGEE. CDR3 protein: CASSSSSEAGYTF. CDR3 nucleotides: TGTGCCAGCAGCTCTTCTTCGGAGGCGGGCTACACCTTC.

J is TRBJ1-2 and V is TRBV18; 7 positions agree with TRBD1. CDR1 is KGHSH, CDR2 LQKENI, per germline. V was clipped by 6 bases and J by 2 bases; unmatched bases: 6. The CDR3 is made up of 14 amino acids. The CDR3 sequence is CASSETGTNYGYTF. CDR3 nucleotide sequence: TGTGCCAGCTCCGAGACAGGGACCAACTATGGCTACACCTTC.

The CDR3 sequence: CASSLVGGKVNTEAFF. CDR3 coding DNA: TGTGCCAGCAGCTTGGTAGGGGGAAAGGTGAACACTGAAGCTTTCTTT. The V gene is TRBV5-5, the J gene TRBJ1-1; tentative D call: TRBD1 (6 bases). There are 16 residues in the CDR3. Trimming removed 0 bases from V and 0 bases from J, with 12 bases in between. The germline V gene encodes CDR1 SGHKS and CDR2 YYEKEE (reference sequence).

The chain recombines TRBV10-3 with TRBJ2-2; 15 bases map to TRBD2. Germline lookup yields CDR1 ENHRY and CDR2 SYGVKD. The CDR3 covers 17 residues. Unmatched junction bases numbered 2, after V lost 6 bases and J lost 0 bases. CDR3 in DNA: TGTGCCATCAGGGGGACTAGCGGGGGGTCGAACACCGGGGAGCTGTTTTTT. Translated, it gives CAIRGTSGGSNTGELFF.

V is TRBV19 and J is TRBJ2-5, with TRBD2 matching over 14 bases. Looked up from germline, CDR1 is LNHDA and CDR2 is SQIVND (reference sequence). The CDR3 spans 19 residues. With 5 bases clipped from V and 4 bases from J, the junction kept 15 bases outside the gene matches. DNA of the CDR3: TGTGCCAGTAGTCCAGCCGCGACAGTGGGACTAGCGGGAGCAGAGACCCAGTACTTC. Residues: CASSPAATVGLAGAETQYF.

The V gene is TRBV5-4, the J gene TRBJ1-1, with D uncertain. This CDR3 is 13 amino acids long. V lost 4 bases, J lost 3 bases, and 10 bases lay in between. Germline CDR1 is SGHNT and CDR2 is YYREEE (reference sequence). Written as DNA, the CDR3 is TGTGCCAGCAGCATTTCAGGCTACACTGAAGCTTTCTTT. This codes for CASSISGYTEAFF.

The chain has TRBV7-3 and TRBJ2-2; no firm D call. Germline V gene sequence: CDR1 SGHTA, CDR2 FQGTGA. This CDR3 has 13 residues. The V end was cut by 5 bases, the J end by 6 bases, with 10 bases between. CDR3 nucleotides: TGTGCCAGCAGCCGAGGTTCCTCCGGGGAGCTGTTTTTT. This translates into CASSRGSSGELFF.

The V and J genes are TRBV23-1 and TRBJ1-5, with 7 bases lining up with TRBD1. TRBV23-1 is an ORF for which the function is uncertain. The ends lost 4 bases at V and 5 bases at J; junction bases unmatched: 2. The CDR3 extends over 13 amino acids. DNA for the CDR3: TGCGCCAGCAGTCTGGGACAGTATCAGCCCCAGCATTTT. Translating it yields CASSLGQYQPQHF.

The rearrangement uses TRBV9 and TRBJ2-1; tentative D call: TRBD2 (6 bases). The CDR3 is 12 residues long. V was pared by 6 bases and J by 3 bases, with 7 bases between. In germline, CDR1 is SGDLS, CDR2 YYNGEE. CDR3 coding DNA: TGTGCCAGCAATAGCGGCTACAATGAGCAGTTCTTC. This codes for CASNSGYNEQFF.